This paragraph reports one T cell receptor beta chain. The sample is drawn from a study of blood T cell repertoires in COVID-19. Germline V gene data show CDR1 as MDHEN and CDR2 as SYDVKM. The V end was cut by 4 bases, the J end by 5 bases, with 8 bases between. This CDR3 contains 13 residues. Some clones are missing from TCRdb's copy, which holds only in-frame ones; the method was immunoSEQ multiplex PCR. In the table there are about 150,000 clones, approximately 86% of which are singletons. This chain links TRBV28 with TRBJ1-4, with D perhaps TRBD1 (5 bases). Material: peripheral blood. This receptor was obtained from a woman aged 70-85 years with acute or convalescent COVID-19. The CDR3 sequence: CASSSPGNEKLFF. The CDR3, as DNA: TGTGCCAGCAGTTCGCCAGGGAATGAAAAACTGTTTTTT. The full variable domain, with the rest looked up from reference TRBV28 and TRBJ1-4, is DVKVTQSSRYLVKRTGEKVFLECVQDMDHENMFWYRQDPGLGLRLIYFSYDVKMKEKGDIPEGYSVSREKKERFSLILESASTNQTSMYLCASSSPGNEKLFFGSGTQLSVL.